This TCR beta chain was documented in a study of cytomegalovirus exposure and HLA in healthy donors. Notes on this clone: Its specificity is not known.

Study-wide results and caveats: In a later analysis, a genetic analysis reported fewer productive-TCR N-insertions in an Asian-associated ancestry cluster than the cohort average.

Trimming stripped 4 bases from V and 2 bases from J, with 12 bases between. This CDR3 comprises 14 residues. Germline V gene lookup returns CDR1 SGHNT and CDR2 YENEEA. PCR amplification relied on 60 Vbeta primers (plus 13 Jbeta primers). The data were produced by immunoSEQ multiplex PCR, yet TCRdb's version contains in-frame clones alone and is incomplete. This sample's table reports 150,000 to 200,000 clones. The receptor was derived from a man aged 25-45 years in good health and CMV-seronegative. Material: PBMCs. The V and J genes are TRBV11-3 and TRBJ2-7; D possibly corresponds to TRBD2 (6 bases). This CDR3 is CASSSRDSPYEQYF. The DNA for the CDR3 is TGTGCCAGCAGCTCCCGGGACTCTCCCTACGAGCAGTACTTC.